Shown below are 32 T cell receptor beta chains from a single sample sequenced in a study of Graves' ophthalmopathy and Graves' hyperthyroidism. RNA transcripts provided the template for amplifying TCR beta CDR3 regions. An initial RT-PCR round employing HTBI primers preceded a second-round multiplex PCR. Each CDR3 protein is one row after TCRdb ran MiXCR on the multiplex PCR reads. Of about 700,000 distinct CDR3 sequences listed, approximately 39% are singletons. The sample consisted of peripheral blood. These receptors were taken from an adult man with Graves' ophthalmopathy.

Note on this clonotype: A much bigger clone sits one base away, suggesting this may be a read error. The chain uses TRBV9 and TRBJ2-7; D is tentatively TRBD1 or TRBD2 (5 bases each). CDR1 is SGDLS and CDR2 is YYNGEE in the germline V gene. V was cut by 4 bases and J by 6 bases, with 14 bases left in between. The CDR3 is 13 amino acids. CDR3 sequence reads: CASSPPPGLEQYF. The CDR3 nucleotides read TGTGCCAGCAGCCCTCCCCCGGGGCTCGAGCAGTACTTC.

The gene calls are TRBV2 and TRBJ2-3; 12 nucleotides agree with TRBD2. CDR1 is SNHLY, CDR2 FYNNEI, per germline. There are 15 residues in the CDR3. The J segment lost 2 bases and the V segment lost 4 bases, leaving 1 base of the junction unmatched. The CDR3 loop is CASSGLAGDTDTQYF. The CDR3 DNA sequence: TGTGCCAGCAGTGGACTAGCGGGAGACACAGATACGCAGTATTTT.

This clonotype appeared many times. DNA for the CDR3: TGCAGTGCTAGATCCGACCTACAGGGATACCATCAGCCCCAGCATTTT. Residues: CSARSDLQGYHQPQHF. The V gene is TRBV20-1, the J gene TRBJ1-5; TRBD1 might be the D (6 bases). The V gene's germline CDR1 is DFQATT and CDR2 SNEGSKA (reference sequence). Trimming removed 2 bases from V and 5 bases from J, with 19 bases in between. This CDR3 contains 16 residues.

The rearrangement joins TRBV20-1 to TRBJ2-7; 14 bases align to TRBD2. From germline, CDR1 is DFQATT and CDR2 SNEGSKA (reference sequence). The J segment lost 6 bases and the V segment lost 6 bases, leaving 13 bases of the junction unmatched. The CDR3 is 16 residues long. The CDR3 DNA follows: TGCAGTGCGCCAATGGGGACTAGCGGGAGCCAGCGCGAGCAGTACTTC. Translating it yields CSAPMGTSGSQREQYF.

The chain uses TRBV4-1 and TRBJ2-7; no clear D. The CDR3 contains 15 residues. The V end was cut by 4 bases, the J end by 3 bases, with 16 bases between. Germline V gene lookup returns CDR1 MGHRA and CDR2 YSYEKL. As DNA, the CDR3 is TGCGCCAGCAGCCGGACCCTCGACCCAGACTACGAGCAGTACTTC. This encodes CASSRTLDPDYEQYF.

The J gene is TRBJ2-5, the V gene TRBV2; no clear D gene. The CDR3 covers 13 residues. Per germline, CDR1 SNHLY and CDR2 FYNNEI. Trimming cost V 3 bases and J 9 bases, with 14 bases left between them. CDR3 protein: CASSELSRQPQYF. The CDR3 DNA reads TGTGCCAGCAGTGAGTTGTCCCGTCAGCCCCAGTACTTC.

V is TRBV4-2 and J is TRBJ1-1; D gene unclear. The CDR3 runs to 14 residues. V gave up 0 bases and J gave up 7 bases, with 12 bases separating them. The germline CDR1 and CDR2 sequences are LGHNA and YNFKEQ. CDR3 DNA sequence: TGTGCCAGCAGCCAAGATCGTTCGAGCAATGAAGCTTTCTTT. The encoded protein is CASSQDRSSNEAFF.

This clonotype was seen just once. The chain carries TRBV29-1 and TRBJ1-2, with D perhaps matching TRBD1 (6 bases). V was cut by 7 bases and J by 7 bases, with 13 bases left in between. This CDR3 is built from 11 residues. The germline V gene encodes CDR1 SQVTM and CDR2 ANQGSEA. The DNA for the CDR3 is TGCAGCGGGGGGGCCATCAGTGGCTACACCTTC. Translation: CSGGAISGYTF.

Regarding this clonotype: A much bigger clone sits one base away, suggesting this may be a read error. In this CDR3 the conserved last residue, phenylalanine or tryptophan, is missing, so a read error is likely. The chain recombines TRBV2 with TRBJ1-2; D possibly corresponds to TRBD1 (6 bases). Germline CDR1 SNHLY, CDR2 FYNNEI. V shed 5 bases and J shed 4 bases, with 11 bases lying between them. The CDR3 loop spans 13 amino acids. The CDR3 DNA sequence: TGTGCCAGCAGTTCAGGGGAATCCTATGGCTACACCCTC. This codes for CASSSGESYGYTL.

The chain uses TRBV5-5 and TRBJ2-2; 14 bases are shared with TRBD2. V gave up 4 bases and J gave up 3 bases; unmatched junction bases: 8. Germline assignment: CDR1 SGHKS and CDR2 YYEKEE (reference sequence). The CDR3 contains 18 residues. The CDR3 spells CASSQTSGGALDTGELFF. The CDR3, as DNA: TGTGCCAGCAGCCAGACTAGCGGGGGGGCTTTGGACACCGGGGAGCTGTTTTTT.

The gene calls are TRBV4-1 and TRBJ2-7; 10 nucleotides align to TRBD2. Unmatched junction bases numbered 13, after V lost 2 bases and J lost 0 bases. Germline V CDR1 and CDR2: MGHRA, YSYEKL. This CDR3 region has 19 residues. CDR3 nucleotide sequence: TGCGCCAGCAGCCAATGGGTACTAGCGGGGTCAATAGCCTCCTACGAGCAGTACTTC. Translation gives CASSQWVLAGSIASYEQYF.

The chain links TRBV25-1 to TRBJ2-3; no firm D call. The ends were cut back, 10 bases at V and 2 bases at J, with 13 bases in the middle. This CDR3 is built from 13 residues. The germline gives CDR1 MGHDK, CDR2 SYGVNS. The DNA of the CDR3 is TGTGCCACCAACCTGGACCTCACAGATACGCAGTATTTT. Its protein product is CATNLDLTDTQYF.

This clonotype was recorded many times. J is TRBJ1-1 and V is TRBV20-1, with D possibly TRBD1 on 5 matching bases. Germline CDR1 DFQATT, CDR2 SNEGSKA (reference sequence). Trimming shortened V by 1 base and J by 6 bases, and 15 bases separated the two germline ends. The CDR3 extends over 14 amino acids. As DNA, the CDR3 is TGCAGTGCTAGAGCCGCAGGGTCTCGCGCTGAAGCTTTCTTT. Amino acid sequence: CSARAAGSRAEAFF.

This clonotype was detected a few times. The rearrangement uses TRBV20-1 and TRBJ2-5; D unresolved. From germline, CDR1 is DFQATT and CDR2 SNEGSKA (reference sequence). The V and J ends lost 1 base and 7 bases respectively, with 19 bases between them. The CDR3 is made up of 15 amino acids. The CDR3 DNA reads TGCAGTGCTAGAGGTTCCCCGTCGTCGCCGGCGACCCAGTACTTC. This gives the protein CSARGSPSSPATQYF.

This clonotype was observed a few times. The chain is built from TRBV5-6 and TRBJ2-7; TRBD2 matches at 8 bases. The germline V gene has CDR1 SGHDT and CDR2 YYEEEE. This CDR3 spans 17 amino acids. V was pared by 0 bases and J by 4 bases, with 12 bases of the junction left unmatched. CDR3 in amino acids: CASSLGGSGLAIYEQYF. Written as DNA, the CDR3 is TGTGCCAGCAGCTTGGGTGGGAGTGGACTAGCCATTTACGAGCAGTACTTC.

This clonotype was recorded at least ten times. CDR3 bases: TGTGCCAGCGGGGACAGGGGCTGGGACACTGAAGCTTTCTTT. Residues: CASGDRGWDTEAFF. The genes are TRBV2 and TRBJ1-1, with TRBD1 matching over 10 bases. Germline assignment: CDR1 SNHLY and CDR2 FYNNEI. The trim removed 8 bases at V and 3 bases at J, leaving 6 bases unmatched. The CDR3 is 14 amino acids.

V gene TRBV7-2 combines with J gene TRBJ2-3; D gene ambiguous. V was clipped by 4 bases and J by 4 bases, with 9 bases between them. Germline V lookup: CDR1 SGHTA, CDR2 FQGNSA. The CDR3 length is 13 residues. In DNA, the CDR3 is TGTGCCAGCAGCTCTAGGCGGTCAGATACGCAGTATTTT. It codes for CASSSRRSDTQYF. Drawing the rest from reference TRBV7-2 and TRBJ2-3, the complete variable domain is GAGVSQSPSNKVTEKGKDVELRCDPISGHTALYWYRQSLGQGLEFLIYFQGNSAPDKSGLPSDRFSAERTGGSVSTLTIQRTQQEDSAVYLCASSSRRSDTQYFGPGTRLTVL.

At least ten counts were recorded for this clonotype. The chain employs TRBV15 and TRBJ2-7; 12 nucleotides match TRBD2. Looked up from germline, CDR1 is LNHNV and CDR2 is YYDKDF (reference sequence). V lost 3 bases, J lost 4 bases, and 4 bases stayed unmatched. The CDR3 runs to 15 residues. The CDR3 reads CATSRTSGSGYEQYF. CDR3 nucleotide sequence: TGTGCCACCAGCAGGACTAGCGGGAGCGGGTACGAGCAGTACTTC. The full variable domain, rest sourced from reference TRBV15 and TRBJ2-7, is DAMVIQNPRYQVTQFGKPVTLSCSQTLNHNVMYWYQQKSSQAPKLLFHYYDKDFNNEADTPDNFQSRRPNTSFCFLDIRSPGLGDTAMYLCATSRTSGSGYEQYFGPGTRLTVT.

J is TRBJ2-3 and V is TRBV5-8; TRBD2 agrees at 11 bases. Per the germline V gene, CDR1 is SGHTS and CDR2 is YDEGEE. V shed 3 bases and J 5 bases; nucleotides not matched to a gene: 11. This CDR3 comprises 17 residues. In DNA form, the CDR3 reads TGTGCCAGCAGCTCCGAGATACTAGCGGGAGCTAGAGATACGCAGTATTTT. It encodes CASSSEILAGARDTQYF.

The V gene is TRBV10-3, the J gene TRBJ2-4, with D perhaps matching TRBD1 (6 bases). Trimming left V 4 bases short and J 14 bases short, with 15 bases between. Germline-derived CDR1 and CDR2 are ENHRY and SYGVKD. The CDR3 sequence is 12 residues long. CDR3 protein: CAISVKGDAEYF. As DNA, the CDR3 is TGTGCCATCAGTGTTAAGGGGGACGCGGAGTACTTC.

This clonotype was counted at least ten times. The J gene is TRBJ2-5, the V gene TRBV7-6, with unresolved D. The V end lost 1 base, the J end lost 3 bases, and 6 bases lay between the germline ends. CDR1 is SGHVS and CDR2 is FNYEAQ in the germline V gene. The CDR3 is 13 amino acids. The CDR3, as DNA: TGTGCCAGCAGCTTAGGCCCAGAAGAGACCCAGTACTTC. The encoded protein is CASSLGPEETQYF.

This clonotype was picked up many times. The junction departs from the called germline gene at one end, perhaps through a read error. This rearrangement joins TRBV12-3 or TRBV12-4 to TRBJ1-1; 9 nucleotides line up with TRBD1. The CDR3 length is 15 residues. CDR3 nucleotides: TGTGCCAGCCGTTTACAGGGGGCCCTCGCCACTGAAGCTTTCTTT. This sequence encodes CASRLQGALATEAFF.

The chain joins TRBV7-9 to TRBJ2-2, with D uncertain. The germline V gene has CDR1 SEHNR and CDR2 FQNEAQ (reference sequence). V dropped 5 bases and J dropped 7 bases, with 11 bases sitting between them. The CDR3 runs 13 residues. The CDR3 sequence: CASSDPGSGELFF. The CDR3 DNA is TGTGCCAGCAGCGACCCCGGCAGCGGGGAGCTGTTTTTT. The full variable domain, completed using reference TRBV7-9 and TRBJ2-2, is DTGVSQNPRHKITKRGQNVTFRCDPISEHNRLYWYRQTLGQGPEFLTYFQNEAQLEKSRLLSDRFSAERPKGSFSTLEIQRTEQGDSAMYLCASSDPGSGELFFGEGSRLTVL.

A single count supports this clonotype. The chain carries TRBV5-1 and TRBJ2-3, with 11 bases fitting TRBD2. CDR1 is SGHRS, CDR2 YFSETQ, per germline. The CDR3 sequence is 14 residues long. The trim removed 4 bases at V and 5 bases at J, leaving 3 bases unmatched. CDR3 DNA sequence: TGCGCCAGCAGCGGTAGCGGGAGGGGAGATACGCAGTATTTT. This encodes CASSGSGRGDTQYF. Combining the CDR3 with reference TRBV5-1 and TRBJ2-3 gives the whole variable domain KAGVTQTPRYLIKTRGQQVTLSCSPISGHRSVSWYQQTPGQGLQFLFEYFSETQRNKGNFPGRFSGRQFSNSRSEMNVSTLELGDSALYLCASSGSGRGDTQYFGPGTRLTVL.

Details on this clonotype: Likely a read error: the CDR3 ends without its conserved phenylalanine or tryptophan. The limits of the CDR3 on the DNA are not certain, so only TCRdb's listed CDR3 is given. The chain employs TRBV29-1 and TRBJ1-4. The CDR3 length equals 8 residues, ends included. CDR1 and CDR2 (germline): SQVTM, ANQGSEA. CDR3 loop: CSDTDTNY.

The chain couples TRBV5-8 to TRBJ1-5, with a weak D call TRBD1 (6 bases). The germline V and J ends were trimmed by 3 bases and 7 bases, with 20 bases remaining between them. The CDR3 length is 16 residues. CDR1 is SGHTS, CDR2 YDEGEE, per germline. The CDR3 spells CASSSGRGGVPQPQHF. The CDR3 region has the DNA TGTGCCAGCAGCTCAGGGCGGGGGGGCGTTCCCCAGCCCCAGCATTTT.

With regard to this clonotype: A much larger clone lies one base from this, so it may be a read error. CDR3 coding DNA: TGCAGTGCTCTCAGGGTATACGAGAAGTACTTC. As protein: CSALRVYEKYF. V is TRBV20-1 and J is TRBJ2-7, with D possibly TRBD1 on 5 matching bases. The CDR3 length is 11 residues. The germline V gene has CDR1 DFQATT and CDR2 SNEGSKA (reference sequence).

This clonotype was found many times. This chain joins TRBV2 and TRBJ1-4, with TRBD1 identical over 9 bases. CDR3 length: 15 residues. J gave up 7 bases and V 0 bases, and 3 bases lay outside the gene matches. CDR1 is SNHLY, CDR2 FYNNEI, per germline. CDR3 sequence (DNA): TGTGCCAGCAGTGAAGCGGGACAGGGAGGTGAAAAACTGTTTTTT. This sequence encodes CASSEAGQGGEKLFF. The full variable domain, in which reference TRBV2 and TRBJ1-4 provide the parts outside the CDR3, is EPEVTQTPSHQVTQMGQEVILRCVPISNHLYFYWYRQILGQKVEFLVSFYNNEISEKSEIFDDQFSVERPDGSNFTLKIRSTKLEDSAMYFCASSEAGQGGEKLFFGSGTQLSVL.

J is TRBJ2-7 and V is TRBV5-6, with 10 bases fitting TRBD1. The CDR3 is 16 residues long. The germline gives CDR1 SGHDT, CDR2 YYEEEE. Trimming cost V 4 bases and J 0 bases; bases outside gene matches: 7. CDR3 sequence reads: CASSVLGDRGSYEQYF. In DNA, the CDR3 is TGTGCCAGCAGCGTTCTTGGGGACAGGGGCTCCTACGAGCAGTACTTC.

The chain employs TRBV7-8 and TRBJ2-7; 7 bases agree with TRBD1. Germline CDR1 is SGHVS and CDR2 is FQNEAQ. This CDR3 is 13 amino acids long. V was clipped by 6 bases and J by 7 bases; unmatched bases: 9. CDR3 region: CASRLLQGQEQYF. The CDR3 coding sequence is TGTGCCAGCAGACTACTACAGGGACAGGAGCAGTACTTC.

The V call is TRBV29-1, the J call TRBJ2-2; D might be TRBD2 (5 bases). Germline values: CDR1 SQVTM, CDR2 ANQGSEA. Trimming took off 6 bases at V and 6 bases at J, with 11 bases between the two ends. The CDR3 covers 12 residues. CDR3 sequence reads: CSVPSGAGELFF. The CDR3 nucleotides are TGCAGCGTCCCCTCCGGGGCCGGGGAGCTGTTTTTT.

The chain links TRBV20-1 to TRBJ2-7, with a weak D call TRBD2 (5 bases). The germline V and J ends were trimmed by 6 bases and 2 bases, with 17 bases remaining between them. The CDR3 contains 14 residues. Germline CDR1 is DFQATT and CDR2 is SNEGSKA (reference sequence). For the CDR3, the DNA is TGCAGTGCCCACCCCGAGGGCCTAGCCTACGAGCAGTACTTC. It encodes CSAHPEGLAYEQYF.